Listed below are T cell receptor beta chains from one sample, sequenced in a study of CD8+CD57+ T cells in acquired aplastic anemia. In TCRdb, the reads were re-called with MiXCR into one record per CDR3 protein. The sample carries a few hundred thousand distinct CDR3 sequences, around 72% recorded once. Material for sequencing was sorted CD4+, CD8+, or CD8+CD57+ T cells (not recorded which) from PBMCs. The receptors originated from a human donor in good health, serving as a control. Each CDR3 is given without its conserved first and last residue.

J gene,V gene,CDR3 protein
TRBJ1-4,TRBV5-1,ASSLAGDKEKLF
TRBJ2-2,TRBV15,ATSRARQGSGELF
TRBJ2-7,TRBV12-3/TRBV12-4,ASIQLAGGHEY
TRBJ2-7,TRBV20-1,SAHRQGASEQY
TRBJ1-1,TRBV7-2,ASSLATGVWTEAF
TRBJ1-4,TRBV25-1,ASSPIFGTDEKLF
TRBJ1-2,TRBV30,AWNVYSGNT
TRBJ2-3,TRBV20-1,SASLGAGRTQY
TRBJ2-3,TRBV15,ATSRDRLGGTDTQY
TRBJ2-7,TRBV12-3/TRBV12-4,ARGTSGNSYEQY